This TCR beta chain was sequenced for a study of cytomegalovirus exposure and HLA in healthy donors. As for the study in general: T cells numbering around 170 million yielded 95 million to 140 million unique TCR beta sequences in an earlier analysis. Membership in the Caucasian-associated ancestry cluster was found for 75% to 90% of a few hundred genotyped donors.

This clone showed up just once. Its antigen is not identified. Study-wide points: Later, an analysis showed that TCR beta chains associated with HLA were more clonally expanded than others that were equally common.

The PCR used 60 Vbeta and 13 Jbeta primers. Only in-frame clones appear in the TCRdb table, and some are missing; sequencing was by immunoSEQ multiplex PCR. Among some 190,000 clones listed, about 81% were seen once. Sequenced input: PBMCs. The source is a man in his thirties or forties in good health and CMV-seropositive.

CDR3 sequence: CASSPSGRSQETQYF. The CDR3 DNA reads TGTGCCAGCAGTCCCTCAGGGAGGAGCCAAGAGACCCAGTACTTC. This rearrangement joins TRBV28 to TRBJ2-5, with D perhaps TRBD2 (6 bases). This CDR3 has 15 residues. Trimming shortened V by 5 bases and J by 1 base, and 14 bases separated the two germline ends. CDR1 and CDR2 (germline): MDHEN, SYDVKM. Complete variable domain (other parts from reference TRBV28 and TRBJ2-5): DVKVTQSSRYLVKRTGEKVFLECVQDMDHENMFWYRQDPGLGLRLIYFSYDVKMKEKGDIPEGYSVSREKKERFSLILESASTNQTSMYLCASSPSGRSQETQYFGPGTRLLVL.